Listed below are T cell receptor beta chains from one sample, sequenced in a study of shared clonotypes between healthy human individuals. Sequenced by immunoSEQ multiplex PCR; TCRdb stores in-frame clones only, minus some. The sample includes around 2.1 million clones, around 93% seen only once; the top ten take 1.5% to 2%. Sequencing was performed on naive CD8+ T cells from PBMCs. The receptors originated from a man younger than 30 in good health. Some clones in this sample may be carry-over from other donors' samples. The CDR3 runs from the conserved cysteine through the conserved F or W.

cdr3_length: 12; j_call: TRBJ2-7; v_call: TRBV28; cdr3_aa: CASSGTVYEQYF
cdr3_length: 12; j_call: TRBJ1-5; v_call: TRBV10-3; cdr3_aa: CAISIPGQPQHF
cdr3_length: 16; j_call: TRBJ1-2; v_call: TRBV9; cdr3_aa: CASSVHGSGKSYGYTF
cdr3_length: 14; j_call: TRBJ1-2; v_call: TRBV11-2; cdr3_aa: CASSLGQGDYGYTF
cdr3_length: 15; j_call: TRBJ2-7; v_call: TRBV5-4; cdr3_aa: CASSERTSGSYEQYF
cdr3_length: 14; j_call: TRBJ2-2; v_call: TRBV29-1; cdr3_aa: CSALWGRGTGELFF
cdr3_length: 15; j_call: TRBJ2-7; v_call: TRBV13; cdr3_aa: CASSLGSGPIYEQYF
cdr3_length: 14; j_call: TRBJ2-1; v_call: TRBV29-1; cdr3_aa: CSVDFIGRWDEQFF
cdr3_length: 13; j_call: TRBJ2-7; v_call: TRBV6-5; cdr3_aa: CASSPSSYYEQYF
cdr3_length: 17; j_call: TRBJ2-1; v_call: TRBV4-3; cdr3_aa: CASSHERYAGGPNEQFF
cdr3_length: 13; j_call: TRBJ1-5; v_call: TRBV28; cdr3_aa: CASSLFGDQPQHF
cdr3_length: 14; j_call: TRBJ2-7; v_call: TRBV28; cdr3_aa: CASSLPREVYEQYF
cdr3_length: 15; j_call: TRBJ1-5; v_call: TRBV19; cdr3_aa: CASSGAGASNQPQHF
cdr3_length: 14; j_call: TRBJ2-5; v_call: TRBV30; cdr3_aa: CAWSRTGPQETQYF
cdr3_length: 15; j_call: TRBJ2-3; v_call: TRBV11-2; cdr3_aa: CASSVGTSSADTQYF
cdr3_length: 16; j_call: TRBJ2-7; v_call: TRBV27; cdr3_aa: CASSLPPGQGAYEQYF
cdr3_length: 17; j_call: TRBJ2-6; v_call: TRBV5-1; cdr3_aa: CASSLRTGSSGANVLTF
cdr3_length: 13; j_call: TRBJ2-5; v_call: TRBV5-1; cdr3_aa: CASSLYREETQYF
cdr3_length: 15; j_call: TRBJ1-1; v_call: TRBV5-1; cdr3_aa: CASSLGGQGFTEAFF
cdr3_length: 14; j_call: TRBJ1-1; v_call: TRBV27; cdr3_aa: CASRDSGGRTEAFF
cdr3_length: 14; j_call: TRBJ2-3; v_call: TRBV2; cdr3_aa: CASPRVEDTDTQYF
cdr3_length: 13; j_call: TRBJ2-2; v_call: TRBV19; cdr3_aa: CASSIDVSGELFF
cdr3_length: 16; j_call: TRBJ2-7; v_call: TRBV19; cdr3_aa: CASSISYAGFTYEQYF
cdr3_length: 14; j_call: TRBJ2-3; v_call: TRBV27; cdr3_aa: CASSLLGSTDTQYF
cdr3_length: 14; j_call: TRBJ2-7; v_call: TRBV29-1; cdr3_aa: CSVEDLQGAGEQYF
cdr3_length: 14; j_call: TRBJ2-7; v_call: TRBV6-1; cdr3_aa: CASSEMRYFYEQYF
cdr3_length: 15; j_call: TRBJ2-3; v_call: TRBV11-2; cdr3_aa: CASSSTGVGTDTQYF
cdr3_length: 16; j_call: TRBJ1-5; v_call: TRBV4-1; cdr3_aa: CASSLGAVGGNQPQHF
cdr3_length: 13; j_call: TRBJ2-5; v_call: TRBV29-1; cdr3_aa: CSVLRGFQETQYF
cdr3_length: 14; j_call: TRBJ2-7; v_call: TRBV13; cdr3_aa: CASSWDRGGYEQYF
cdr3_length: 15; j_call: TRBJ2-1; v_call: TRBV4-3; cdr3_aa: CASTYTTRRVNEQFF
cdr3_length: 15; j_call: TRBJ2-7; v_call: TRBV27; cdr3_aa: CASSYIGGLSYEQYF
cdr3_length: 15; j_call: TRBJ1-5; v_call: TRBV5-1; cdr3_aa: CASSPERGTNQPQHF
cdr3_length: 12; j_call: TRBJ1-1; v_call: TRBV19; cdr3_aa: CASNTLGDVAFF
cdr3_length: 13; j_call: TRBJ1-1; v_call: TRBV27; cdr3_aa: CASSYTGLPEAFF
cdr3_length: 15; j_call: TRBJ2-1; v_call: TRBV7-2; cdr3_aa: CASSLDRGNYNEQFF
cdr3_length: 16; j_call: TRBJ1-4; v_call: TRBV7-9; cdr3_aa: CASSLGHRGGDEKLFF
cdr3_length: 11; j_call: TRBJ1-1; v_call: TRBV11-3; cdr3_aa: CASSGGPVAFF
cdr3_length: 13; j_call: TRBJ1-2; v_call: TRBV19; cdr3_aa: CASSTRTGHGYTF
cdr3_length: 17; j_call: TRBJ1-1; v_call: TRBV9; cdr3_aa: CASSLNRDRGMNTEAFF
cdr3_length: 18; j_call: TRBJ2-1; v_call: TRBV6-4; cdr3_aa: CASSEEKGGLSSYNEQFF
cdr3_length: 13; j_call: TRBJ2-1; v_call: TRBV28; cdr3_aa: CASSRNTYNEQFF
cdr3_length: 14; j_call: TRBJ1-5; v_call: TRBV7-9; cdr3_aa: CASSPRTGDQPQHF
cdr3_length: 15; j_call: TRBJ2-3; v_call: TRBV25-1; cdr3_aa: CASSEISGGTDTQYF
cdr3_length: 14; j_call: TRBJ2-2; v_call: TRBV7-3; cdr3_aa: CASSLTMGTGELFF